The TCR beta chain under discussion was sequenced for a study of graft-versus-host responses after intestinal transplantation. Study background: Isolated intestinal, liver-intestinal, or multivisceral transplants were what recipients had. After anti-thymocyte globulin induction, recipients took tacrolimus and steroids for about 3 years. The study, taken as a whole, reports: Among circulating GvH clones, peak levels were associated with early post-transplant declines in HvG clones. High graft-versus-host to host-versus-graft clonal ratios were seen in allografts of patients with graft-donor T cell macrochimerism.

There are 15 residues in the CDR3. Deletions cut 1 base from V and 5 bases from J, with 13 bases between. Per germline, CDR1 MGHRA and CDR2 YSYEKL. This clone was detected only once. Its specificity is not known. Some clones are missing from TCRdb's copy, which holds only in-frame ones; the method was immunoSEQ multiplex PCR. The table shows around 90,000 clones, with 80% to 95% occurring only once. The receptor was derived from a human donor who received an intestinal transplant. The rearrangement links TRBV4-1 to TRBJ2-3; D is perhaps TRBD2 (6 bases). Sequenced material: unstimulated CD4+ T cells sorted from spleen or lymph node cells, taken before intestinal transplant. CDR3: CASSQVWGVGDTQYF. The CDR3, as DNA: TGCGCCAGCAGCCAAGTATGGGGGGTCGGAGATACGCAGTATTTT.